This TCR beta chain was profiled in a study of sequential checkpoint blockade in melanoma (dated by TCRdb to about 2019). Regarding the research as a whole: In a 1:1 randomization, patients received either first-line nivolumab then ipilimumab (arm A) or ipilimumab then nivolumab (arm B). About 76% of the matched pre- and post-treatment tumor biopsy pairs came from the same lesion. About two dozen patients had matched tumor biopsies taken before treatment and at week 13, after single-agent nivolumab (arm A) or ipilimumab (arm B). TCRbeta immunosequencing was performed on DNA from over 90 pretreatment melanoma tumor samples. Maintenance nivolumab came after each of the two trial sequences. What the research found in general, with its limitations: Tumor T-cell fraction and clonality correlated with PD-L1 staining and CD8+ T-cell counts but not with mutational load. The model for predicting response that combines TCR metrics with mutation burden needs to be validated in larger, independent patient cohorts. Among patients in the nivolumab-first arm (arm A), tumor TIL clonality before treatment was associated with response (P = .04). Small sample sizes and reduced statistical power limited the within-arm analyses of tumor T-cell fraction. Clinical benefit was about 30 times more likely to be achieved by patients whose tumor T-cell fraction and clonality increased by week 13.

The treatment or condition label here, explained by the study, means: randomized to nivolumab then ipilimumab (arm A) or the reverse (arm B). Prior DNA-damaging chemotherapy had not been received by any trial patient. Samples came from patients with melanoma in CheckMate 064, a randomized, open-label phase II trial of sequential checkpoint blockade. Genomic DNA from formalin-fixed paraffin-embedded (FFPE) tissue samples was used for tumor TCR sequencing. From the cysteine up to the phenylalanine, the CDR3 has a length of 17 residues. Only the CDR3 part of the read is kept: 51 bases, read in frame from the first base. Per the germline V gene (reference sequence), GTSNPN is the CDR1 and SVGIG is the CDR2. V and J are trimmed by 0 bases and 5 bases, and the gene matches miss 9 bases of the junction. The table lists this clone with a few counts. Its antigen is currently not known. Per-base quality was not reported, and no clone a single base away is much larger than it.

TCRbeta CDR3 regions were immunosequenced from genomic DNA with the immunoSEQ Assay. Prior to high-throughput sequencing, genomic DNA was amplified by bias-controlled multiplex PCR. The published analysis was carried out like this. To quantify the absolute abundance of each unique TCRbeta CDR3 region, the sequences were collapsed and filtered. Clonality, defined as 1 minus Pielou's evenness, was calculated using productive rearrangements only. Tumor T-cell fraction was computed by normalizing TCRbeta template counts to usable DNA, estimated from several housekeeping genes. A previously published method was used to identify clones with significantly greater frequencies in on-treatment samples than in baseline samples. The clones in this table, taken by TCRdb from immuneACCESS, are in-frame only. Not every clone is retained; where verified, under half of the shortfall comes from an unresolved V gene, and the cause of the rest is unknown. V and J calls plus clone size are reproduced from that table; the DNA served to infer D and trimming. Counted in this sample were roughly 1,100 clones; 28% of them appeared once. The top ten constitute around 3% of the sample.

The sequence is built from TRBV30 and TRBJ1-5, and TRBD1 matches 11 of the central bases. Specimen: tumor tissue (inferred from file names), collected from a patient given nivolumab and ipilimumab in sequence. This clonotype was obtained from a human donor with melanoma. The CDR3 loop reads CAWSVRTGGLRDQPQHF. In nucleotide form, the sequence is TGTGCCTGGAGTGTAAGGACAGGGGGCTTGCGGGATCAGCCCCAGCATTTT.